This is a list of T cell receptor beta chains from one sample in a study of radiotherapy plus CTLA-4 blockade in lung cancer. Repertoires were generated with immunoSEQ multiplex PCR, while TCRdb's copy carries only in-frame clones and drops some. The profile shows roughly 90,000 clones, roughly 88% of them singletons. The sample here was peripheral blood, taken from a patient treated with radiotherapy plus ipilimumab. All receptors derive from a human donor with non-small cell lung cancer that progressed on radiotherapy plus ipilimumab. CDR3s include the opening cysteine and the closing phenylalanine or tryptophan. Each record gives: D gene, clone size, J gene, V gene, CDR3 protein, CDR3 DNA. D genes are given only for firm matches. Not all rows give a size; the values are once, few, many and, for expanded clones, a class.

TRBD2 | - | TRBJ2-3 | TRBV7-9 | CASSTLAGNTQYF | TGTGCCAGCAGCACCTTAGCGGGAAATACGCAGTATTTT
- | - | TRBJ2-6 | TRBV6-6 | CASSRSAVGANVLTF | TGTGCCAGCAGCCGTAGCGCAGTGGGGGCCAACGTCCTGACTTTC
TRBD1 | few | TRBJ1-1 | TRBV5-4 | CASSGLGQLNTEAFF | TGTGCCAGCAGCGGACTGGGACAGTTGAACACTGAAGCTTTCTTT
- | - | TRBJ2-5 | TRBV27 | CASSSEGPLGETQYF | TGTGCCAGCAGCTCCGAGGGCCCACTAGGAGAGACCCAGTACTTC
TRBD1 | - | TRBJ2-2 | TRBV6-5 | CANSRDRANTGELFF | TGTGCCAACTCACGGGACAGGGCGAACACCGGGGAGCTGTTTTTT
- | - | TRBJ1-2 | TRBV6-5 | CASSYSGTARGYTF | TGTGCCAGCAGTTACTCGGGTACAGCTAGGGGCTACACCTTC
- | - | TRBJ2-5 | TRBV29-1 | CSVAGDFRETQYF | TGCAGCGTTGCAGGGGATTTTCGAGAGACCCAGTACTTC
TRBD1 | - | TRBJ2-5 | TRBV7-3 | CASSKDRDETQYF | TGTGCCAGCAGCAAGGACAGGGATGAGACCCAGTACTTC
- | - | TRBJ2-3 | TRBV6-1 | CASRQADTQYF | TGTGCCAGCAGACAGGCGGATACGCAGTATTTT
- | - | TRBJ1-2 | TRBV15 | CATSRDILGGGGRDYGYTF | TGTGCCACCAGCAGAGATATTCTCGGTGGGGGGGGTCGTGACTATGGCTACACCTTC
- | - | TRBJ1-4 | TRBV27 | CASSPNRWGATNEKLFF | TGTGCCAGCAGCCCCAACCGATGGGGAGCAACTAATGAAAAACTGTTTTTT
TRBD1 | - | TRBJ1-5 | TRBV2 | CASANRDRGDQPQHF | TGTGCCAGCGCAAACCGGGACAGGGGGGATCAGCCCCAGCATTTT
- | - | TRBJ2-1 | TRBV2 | CASSPLGVNEQFF | TGTGCCAGCAGTCCATTAGGGGTCAATGAGCAGTTCTTC
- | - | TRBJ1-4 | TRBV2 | CASSDGWPGELFF | TGTGCCAGCAGTGATGGGTGGCCCGGGGAACTGTTTTTT
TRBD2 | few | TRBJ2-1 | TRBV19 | CASSKGGSNEQFF | TGTGCCAGTAGTAAAGGCGGGAGTAATGAGCAGTTCTTC
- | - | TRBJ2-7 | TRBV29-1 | CSVFGGTVFEQYF | TGCAGCGTCTTCGGCGGGACGGTTTTCGAGCAGTACTTC
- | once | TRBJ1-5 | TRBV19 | CASSVDIRQPQHF | TGTGCCAGTAGTGTCGACATTAGACAGCCCCAGCATTTT
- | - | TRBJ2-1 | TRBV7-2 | CASSPWERRNEQFF | TGTGCCAGCAGCCCCTGGGAGCGGAGAAATGAGCAGTTCTTC
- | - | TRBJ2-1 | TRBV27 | CASTRQGRANNEQFF | TGTGCCAGCACAAGACAGGGGAGGGCCAACAATGAGCAGTTCTTC
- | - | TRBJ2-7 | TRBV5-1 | CASSLDRTTYEQYF | TGCGCCAGCAGCTTGGACAGAACAACCTACGAGCAGTACTTC
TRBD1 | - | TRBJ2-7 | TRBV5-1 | CASSLIGQGAHEQYF | TGCGCCAGCAGCTTGATAGGACAGGGGGCCCACGAGCAGTACTTC
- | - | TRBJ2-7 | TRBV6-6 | CASSSPGSPYEQYF | TGTGCCAGCAGTTCCCCCGGGAGTCCCTACGAGCAGTACTTC
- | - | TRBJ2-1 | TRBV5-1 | CASSYPGETQFF | TGCGCCAGCAGTTATCCAGGGGAGACGCAGTTCTTC
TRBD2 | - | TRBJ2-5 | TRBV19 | CAIPRWGLAGAGAEETQYF | TGTGCCATCCCCCGGTGGGGTCTAGCGGGAGCTGGGGCTGAGGAGACCCAGTACTTC
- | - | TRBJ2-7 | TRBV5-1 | CASSLVAGTRVGEQYF | TGCGCCAGCAGCTTGGTCGCCGGGACTCGGGTTGGCGAGCAGTACTTC
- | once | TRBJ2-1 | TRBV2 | CASKALGPNEQFF | TGTGCCAGCAAAGCCTTGGGACCCAATGAGCAGTTCTTC
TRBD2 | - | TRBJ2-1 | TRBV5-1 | CASSLLPSGTKMPFF | TGCGCCAGCAGCTTGCTGCCTAGCGGGACCAAAATGCCGTTCTTC
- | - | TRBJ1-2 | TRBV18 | CASSTLYGIYF | TGTGCCAGCTCAACGCTTTATGGGATTTACTTC